The following is a T cell receptor (beta chain) sequence with its context. The record originates from a study of blood T cell repertoires in COVID-19. The wider study: From T cells, B-cell-depleted T cells, or PBMCs came the material, which was cDNA or gDNA.

Assay: immunoSEQ multiplex PCR; the TCRdb copy retains only in-frame clones and omits some. The sample lists 85,000 to 90,000 clones, less than 90% occurring once. With 3 bases clipped from V and 12 bases from J, the junction kept 12 bases outside the gene matches. This CDR3 region has 14 residues. The germline CDR1 and CDR2 sequences are MDHEN and SYDVKM. The gene calls are TRBV28 and TRBJ2-3; 7 bases line up with TRBD2. This receptor was taken from a man older than 75 with active or convalescent COVID-19. Sequenced sample: peripheral blood. The CDR3, as DNA: TGTGCCAGCAGTTTTTGGCGGGAGCTCGCTTATCAGTATTTT. It is translated as CASSFWRELAYQYF.